These T cell receptor beta chains were read from a single sample in a study of technical replicates of blood from a handful of donors. Profiling relied on immunoSEQ multiplex PCR, and the TCRdb table lists in-frame clones only, not all of them. The sample holds more than 65,000 clones, just over 95% seen once. Material for sequencing was T cells isolated from PBMCs. The receptors originated from a human donor in good health. The CDR3 runs from the conserved cysteine through the conserved F or W. D genes are given only for firm matches. Where a row states a size, it is once, few, many or the class of an expanded clone; other rows omit it.

>TRBV28|NA|TRBJ2-7|16|NA
CASRTRGEGRAYEQYF
TGTGCCAGCAGGACTAGGGGGGAGGGCCGGGCATACGAGCAGTACTTC
>TRBV4-1|NA|TRBJ2-7|14|NA
CASSQESGWYEQYF
TGCGCCAGCAGCCAAGAATCCGGGTGGTACGAGCAGTACTTC
>TRBV19|NA|TRBJ1-1|15|NA
CASSMGPSLNTEAFF
TGTGCCAGTAGTATGGGGCCCTCCCTGAACACTGAAGCTTTCTTT
>TRBV7-7|NA|TRBJ2-2|16|TRBD2
CASSSTSGKITGELFF
TGTGCCAGCAGCTCCACTAGCGGGAAGATCACCGGGGAGCTGTTTTTT
>TRBV30|NA|TRBJ1-1|12|NA
CAWSVEQGYAFF
TGTGCCTGGAGTGTAGAGCAGGGATATGCTTTCTTT
>TRBV6-1|NA|TRBJ2-5|14|TRBD2
CASGLAGGRETQYF
TGTGCCAGTGGACTAGCGGGAGGCCGGGAGACCCAGTACTTC
>TRBV2|NA|TRBJ2-1|15|TRBD2
CASSLAGAQNNEQFF
TGTGCCAGCAGTCTAGCGGGGGCCCAAAACAATGAGCAGTTCTTC
>TRBV20-1|once|TRBJ2-7|11|NA
CSEGEGGEQYF
TGCAGTGAAGGCGAGGGCGGCGAGCAGTACTTC
>TRBV29-1|NA|TRBJ1-2|13|NA
CSVVPRNNYGYTF
TGCAGCGTTGTCCCCAGGAATAACTATGGCTACACCTTC
>TRBV5-8|NA|TRBJ1-5|13|NA
CASSRRNNQPQHF
TGTGCCAGCAGCCGTCGTAACAATCAGCCCCAGCATTTT
>TRBV6-6|NA|TRBJ2-1|12|TRBD1
CASTDRANEQFF
TGTGCCAGCACAGACAGGGCCAATGAGCAGTTCTTC
>TRBV28|NA|TRBJ1-2|13|TRBD1
CASSPGTDYGYTF
TGTGCCAGCAGTCCCGGGACAGACTATGGCTACACCTTC
>TRBV10-3|NA|TRBJ1-3|15|NA
CAISDSRSSGNTIYF
TGTGCCATCAGTGACAGTCGAAGCTCTGGAAACACCATATATTTT
>TRBV5-1|NA|TRBJ2-1|15|NA
CATQSGGSSYNEQFF
TGCGCCACCCAGTCTGGCGGAAGCTCCTACAATGAGCAGTTCTTC
>TRBV29-1|few|TRBJ1-1|14|NA
CSVGIPGQNTEAFF
TGCAGCGTTGGTATTCCCGGACAGAACACTGAAGCTTTCTTT
>TRBV7-6|NA|TRBJ2-3|16|TRBD2
CASSWTSSITTDTQYF
TGTGCCAGCAGCTGGACTAGTTCTATTACTACAGATACGCAGTATTTT
>TRBV7-3|NA|TRBJ2-1|15|TRBD2
CASSSTSGGYNEQFF
TGTGCCAGCAGCTCCACTAGCGGGGGGTACAATGAGCAGTTCTTC
>TRBV11-2|NA|TRBJ2-7|14|NA
CASSLGASSSEQYF
TGTGCCAGCAGCTTAGGTGCTAGCTCTAGCGAGCAGTACTTC
>TRBV5-4|NA|TRBJ2-1|16|TRBD2
CASSLVGLAPYNEQFF
TGTGCCAGCAGCTTGGTCGGACTAGCGCCCTACAATGAGCAGTTCTTC
>TRBV5-1|NA|TRBJ2-7|17|TRBD1
CASSLPRDRVAPYEQYF
TGCGCCAGCAGCCTACCCCGGGACAGGGTTGCCCCCTACGAGCAGTACTTC
>TRBV11-2|NA|TRBJ1-5|14|TRBD1
CASSSGQYNQPQHF
TGTGCCAGCAGCTCGGGACAGTACAATCAGCCCCAGCATTTT
>TRBV28|NA|TRBJ2-5|13|NA
CASSFPPQETQYF
TGTGCCAGCAGTTTTCCTCCCCAAGAGACCCAGTACTTC
>TRBV7-2|NA|TRBJ2-5|13|NA
CASSLLTRETQYF
TGTGCCAGCAGCTTACTAACTCGGGAGACCCAGTACTTC
>TRBV29-1|NA|TRBJ2-7|13|TRBD2
CSVISLAGYEQYF
TGCAGCGTTATCAGTCTAGCGGGCTACGAGCAGTACTTC
>TRBV2|NA|TRBJ1-5|15|NA
CASSDGGYSNQPQHF
TGTGCCAGCAGTGACGGCGGTTATAGCAATCAGCCCCAGCATTTT
>TRBV19|NA|TRBJ2-7|16|NA
CASSSTPTGPPYEQYF
TGTGCCAGTAGTTCTACTCCCACAGGACCTCCCTACGAGCAGTACTTC
>TRBV13|once|TRBJ2-2|18|TRBD1
CASSFKGTGGPVRGELFF
TGTGCCAGCAGCTTCAAGGGGACAGGGGGTCCCGTTCGCGGGGAGCTGTTTTTT
>TRBV6-5|once|TRBJ2-1|13|NA
CASSYSIVYEQFF
TGTGCCAGCAGTTACTCGATAGTGTATGAGCAGTTCTTC
>TRBV7-6|NA|TRBJ2-5|14|TRBD1
CASSYGTEQETQYF
TGTGCCAGCAGCTATGGGACAGAGCAAGAGACCCAGTACTTC
>TRBV11-1|NA|TRBJ2-1|16|TRBD2
CASSLGGRWVYNEQFF
TGTGCCAGCAGCCTTGGCGGGAGGTGGGTCTACAATGAGCAGTTCTTC
>TRBV11-3|NA|TRBJ2-1|14|TRBD2
CASTSAGGPNEQFF
TGTGCCAGCACCTCAGCGGGAGGGCCCAATGAGCAGTTCTTC
>TRBV7-2|NA|TRBJ2-2|18|TRBD1
CASSPSRDNRGPAGELFF
TGTGCCAGCAGCCCTTCCCGGGATAACAGGGGGCCTGCCGGGGAGCTGTTTTTT
>TRBV7-9|NA|TRBJ1-2|15|NA
CASSLASPGVYGYTF
TGTGCCAGCAGCTTAGCGAGTCCAGGGGTCTATGGCTACACCTTC
>TRBV4-2|NA|TRBJ2-7|16|TRBD2
CASSQVEREGAYEQYF
TGTGCCAGCAGCCAAGTAGAGCGGGAGGGAGCCTACGAGCAGTACTTC
>TRBV28|NA|TRBJ2-3|13|TRBD1
CASRGQGTDTQYF
TGTGCCAGCAGGGGACAGGGCACAGATACGCAGTATTTT
>TRBV5-1|NA|TRBJ1-2|14|TRBD1
CASSLVQGAASYTF
TGCGCCAGCAGCTTAGTACAGGGGGCCGCGAGCTACACCTTC